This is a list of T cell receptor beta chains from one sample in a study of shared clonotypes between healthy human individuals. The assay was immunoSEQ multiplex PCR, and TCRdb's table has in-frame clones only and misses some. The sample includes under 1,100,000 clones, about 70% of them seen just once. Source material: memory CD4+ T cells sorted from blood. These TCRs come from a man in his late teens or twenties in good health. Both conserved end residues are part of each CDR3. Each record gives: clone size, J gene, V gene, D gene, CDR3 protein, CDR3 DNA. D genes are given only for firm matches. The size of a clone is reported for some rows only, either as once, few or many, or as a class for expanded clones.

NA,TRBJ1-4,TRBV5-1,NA,CASSLAAVNEKLFF,TGCGCCAGCAGCTTGGCGGCAGTTAATGAAAAACTGTTTTTT
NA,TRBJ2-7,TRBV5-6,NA,CASSLGTTPYEQYF,TGTGCCAGCAGCTTGGGTACCACCCCCTACGAGCAGTACTTC
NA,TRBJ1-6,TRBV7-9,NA,CASRGGWGSPLHF,TGTGCCAGCAGAGGAGGGTGGGGTTCACCCCTCCACTTT
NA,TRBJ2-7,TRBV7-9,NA,CASSLKPGTSYEQYF,TGTGCCAGCAGCTTAAAACCGGGGACCTCCTACGAGCAGTACTTC
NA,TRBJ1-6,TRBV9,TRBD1,CASSVEDRGRTLHF,TGTGCCAGCAGCGTAGAAGACAGGGGGCGTACCCTCCACTTT
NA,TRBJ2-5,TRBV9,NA,CASIQDRGTQYF,TGTGCCAGCATCCAGGATAGGGGGACCCAGTACTTC
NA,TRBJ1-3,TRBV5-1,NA,CASSLAEIPSGNTIYF,TGCGCCAGCAGCTTGGCCGAGATACCCTCTGGAAACACCATATATTTT
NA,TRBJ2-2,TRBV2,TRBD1,CASRRQGDNGELFF,TGTGCCAGCAGGCGACAGGGGGATAACGGGGAGCTGTTTTTT
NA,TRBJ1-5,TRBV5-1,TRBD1,CASSAGTGDQPQHF,TGCGCCAGCAGCGCCGGGACAGGGGATCAGCCCCAGCATTTT
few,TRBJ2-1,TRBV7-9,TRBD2,CASSLGLTSGDSTYNEQFF,TGTGCCAGCAGCTTGGGCCTAACTAGCGGGGATTCCACCTACAATGAGCAGTTCTTC
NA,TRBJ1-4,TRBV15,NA,CATSRDKGRLNEKLFF,TGTGCCACCAGCAGAGATAAGGGACGTCTGAATGAAAAACTGTTTTTT
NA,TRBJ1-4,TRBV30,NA,CAWSDINGRVGEKLFF,TGTGCCTGGAGTGATATCAACGGAAGGGTCGGTGAAAAACTGTTTTTT
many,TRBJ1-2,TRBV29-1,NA,CSVVSPKDGYGYTF,TGCAGCGTCGTATCCCCGAAGGATGGCTATGGCTACACCTTC
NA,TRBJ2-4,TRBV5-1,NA,CASSLAAANNIQYF,TGCGCCAGCAGCTTGGCGGCAGCAAACAACATTCAGTACTTC
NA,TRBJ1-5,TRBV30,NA,CAWSEGSGNQPQHF,TGTGCCTGGAGTGAAGGGTCGGGCAATCAGCCCCAGCATTTT
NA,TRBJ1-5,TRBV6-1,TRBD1,CASSDRQGARNQPQHF,TGTGCCAGCAGTGACAGACAGGGGGCTAGGAATCAGCCCCAGCATTTT
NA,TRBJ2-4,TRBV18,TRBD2,CASSPLRGESDQYF,TGTGCCAGCTCACCACTCCGGGGGGAATCGGATCAGTACTTC
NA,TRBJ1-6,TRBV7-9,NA,CASRRGDSPLHF,TGTGCCAGTAGGAGGGGGGATTCACCCCTCCACTTT
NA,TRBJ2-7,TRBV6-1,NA,CASTPDPNAYEQYF,TGTGCCAGCACCCCGGATCCCAATGCCTACGAGCAGTACTTC
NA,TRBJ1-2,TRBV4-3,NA,CASSQVGVNYGYTF,TGCGCCAGCAGCCAAGTCGGGGTGAACTATGGCTACACCTTC
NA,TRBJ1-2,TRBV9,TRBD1,CASSARQGGSDGYTF,TGTGCCAGCAGCGCAAGACAGGGTGGGAGTGATGGCTACACCTTC
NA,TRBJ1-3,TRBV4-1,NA,CASSLNTGSSGNTIYF,TGCGCCAGCAGCCTGAACACGGGGAGCTCTGGAAACACCATATATTTT
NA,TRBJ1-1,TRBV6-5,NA,CASSYSRGQNTEAFF,TGTGCCAGCAGTTACTCGAGAGGGCAGAACACTGAAGCTTTCTTT
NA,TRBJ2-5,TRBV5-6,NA,CASSLLPIQETQYF,TGTGCCAGCAGCTTGCTACCCATCCAAGAGACCCAGTACTTC
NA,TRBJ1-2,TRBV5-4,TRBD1,CASSLQGANYGYTF,TGTGCCAGCAGTTTACAGGGGGCTAACTATGGCTACACCTTC
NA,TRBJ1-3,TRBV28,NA,CASTGNSGNTIYF,TGTGCCAGCACAGGGAACTCTGGAAACACCATATATTTT
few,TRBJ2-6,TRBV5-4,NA,CASSPWGGGAGANVLTF,TGTGCCAGCAGCCCGTGGGGAGGGGGCGCTGGGGCCAACGTCCTGACTTTC
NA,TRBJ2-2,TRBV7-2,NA,CASSLAVRANTGELFF,TGTGCCAGCAGCTTAGCGGTCAGAGCCAACACCGGGGAGCTGTTTTTT
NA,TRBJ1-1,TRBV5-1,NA,CASSPTYENTEAFF,TGCGCCAGCAGCCCGACATACGAGAACACTGAAGCTTTCTTT
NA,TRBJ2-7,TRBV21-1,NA,CASSKSNNSYEQYF,TGTGCCAGCAGCAAAAGCAACAACTCCTACGAGCAGTACTTC
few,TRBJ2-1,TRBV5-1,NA,CASSLIQGLEQFF,TGCGCCAGCAGCCTTATCCAGGGACTGGAGCAGTTCTTC
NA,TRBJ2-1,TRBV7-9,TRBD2,CASSLGLAVSADEQFF,TGTGCCAGCAGCTTAGGGCTAGCGGTATCCGCGGATGAGCAGTTCTTC
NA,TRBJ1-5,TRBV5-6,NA,CASSLWVGNQPQHF,TGTGCCAGCAGCTTGTGGGTAGGGAATCAGCCCCAGCATTTT
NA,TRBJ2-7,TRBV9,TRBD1,CASSVAPGTGTYEQYF,TGTGCCAGCAGCGTAGCCCCCGGGACAGGGACCTACGAGCAGTACTTC
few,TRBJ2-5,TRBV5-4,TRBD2,CASSPRLAGEETQYF,TGTGCCAGCAGCCCGAGACTAGCGGGTGAAGAGACCCAGTACTTC
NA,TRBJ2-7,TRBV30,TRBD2,CAWGTSVHEQYF,TGTGCCTGGGGGACTAGCGTCCACGAGCAGTACTTC
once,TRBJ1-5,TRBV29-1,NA,CSVVVGGAGNQPQHF,TGCAGCGTTGTAGTTGGGGGCGCGGGCAATCAGCCCCAGCATTTT
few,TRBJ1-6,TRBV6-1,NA,CASSEQGRGYNSPLHF,TGTGCCAGCAGTGAACAGGGCAGGGGATATAATTCACCCCTCCACTTT
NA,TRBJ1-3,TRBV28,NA,CASSPDTSPSGNTIYF,TGTGCCAGCAGTCCGGACACAAGTCCCTCTGGAAACACCATATATTTT
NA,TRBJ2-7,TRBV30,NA,CAWSPPGYEQYF,TGTGCCTGGAGTCCGCCCGGCTACGAGCAGTACTTC
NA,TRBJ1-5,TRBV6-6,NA,CASSLGTPYNQPQHF,TGTGCCAGCAGTTTAGGCACCCCTTACAATCAGCCTCAGCATTTT
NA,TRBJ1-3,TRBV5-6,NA,CASSLGQVSGNTIYF,TGTGCCAGCAGCTTGGGGCAGGTATCTGGAAACACCATATATTTT
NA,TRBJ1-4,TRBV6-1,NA,CASSEAKQVYEKLFF,TGTGCCAGCAGTGAAGCGAAACAGGTGTATGAAAAACTGTTTTTT
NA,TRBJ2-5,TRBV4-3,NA,CASSQGGTQETQYF,TGCGCCAGCAGCCAAGGTGGTACCCAAGAGACCCAGTACTTC
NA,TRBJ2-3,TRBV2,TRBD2,CASSEGGGRATDTQYF,TGTGCCAGCAGTGAAGGTGGCGGGAGGGCCACAGATACGCAGTATTTT
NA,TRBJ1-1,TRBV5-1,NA,CASSPGSVSTEAFF,TGCGCCAGCAGCCCTGGTTCGGTGAGCACTGAAGCTTTCTTT
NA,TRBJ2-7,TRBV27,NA,CAQEWSGYEQYF,TGTGCCCAAGAGTGGAGCGGCTACGAGCAGTACTTC
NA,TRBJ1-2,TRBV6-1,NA,CASSEGYSAGIRNGYTF,TGTGCCAGCAGTGAAGGATACTCGGCAGGGATTAGGAATGGCTACACCTTC
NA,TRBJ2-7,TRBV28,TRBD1,CASSRDSRTYEQYF,TGTGCCAGCAGTCGGGACAGCCGAACCTACGAGCAGTACTTC
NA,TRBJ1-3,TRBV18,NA,CASSPLPGQGNTIYF,TGTGCCAGCTCACCACTCCCCGGGCAAGGAAACACCATATATTTT
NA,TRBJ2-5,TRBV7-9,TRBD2,CASSLLRSGGAAETQYF,TGTGCCAGCAGCCTCCTCAGGAGCGGGGGGGCGGCGGAGACCCAGTACTTC
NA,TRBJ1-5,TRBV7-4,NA,CASSPGQINQPQHF,TGTGCCAGCTCCCCGGGACAAATCAATCAGCCCCAGCATTTT